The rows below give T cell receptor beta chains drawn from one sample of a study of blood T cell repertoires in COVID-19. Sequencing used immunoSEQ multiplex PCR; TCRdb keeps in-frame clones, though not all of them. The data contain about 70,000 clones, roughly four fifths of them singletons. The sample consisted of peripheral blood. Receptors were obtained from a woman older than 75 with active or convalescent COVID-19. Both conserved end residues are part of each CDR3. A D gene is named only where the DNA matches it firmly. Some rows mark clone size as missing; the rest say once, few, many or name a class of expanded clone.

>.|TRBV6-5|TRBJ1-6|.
CASSYSNTANNSPLHF
TGTGCCAGCAGTTACTCGAATACAGCTAATAATTCACCCCTCCACTTT
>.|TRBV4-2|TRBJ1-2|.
CASSDAQRAYGYTF
TGTGCCAGCAGCGATGCTCAGCGCGCCTATGGCTACACCTTC
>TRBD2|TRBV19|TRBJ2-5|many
CASSAQSGGGETQYF
TGTGCCAGTAGTGCCCAAAGTGGGGGGGGAGAGACCCAGTACTTC
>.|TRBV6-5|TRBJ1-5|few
CASTALGQPQHF
TGTGCCAGCACCGCCCTAGGTCAGCCCCAGCATTTT
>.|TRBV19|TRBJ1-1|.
CASSILGGTEAFF
TGTGCCAGTAGTATTCTAGGGGGCACTGAAGCTTTCTTT
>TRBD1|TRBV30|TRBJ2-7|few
CAWNQGDSYEQYF
TGTGCCTGGAACCAGGGGGACTCCTACGAGCAGTACTTC
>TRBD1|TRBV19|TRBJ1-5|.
CASSIGGQRDQPQHF
TGTGCCAGTAGTATAGGGGGACAGCGAGATCAGCCCCAGCATTTT
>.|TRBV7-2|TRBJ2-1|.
CASLRSGTVHEQFF
TGTGCCAGTCTCAGATCGGGTACTGTGCATGAGCAGTTCTTC
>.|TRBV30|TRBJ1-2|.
CAWTQGREGGYTF
TGTGCCTGGACCCAGGGGAGGGAGGGGGGCTACACCTTC
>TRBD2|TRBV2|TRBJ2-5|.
CASSTGTSGGTQETQYF
TGTGCCAGCAGTACGGGGACTAGCGGGGGAACCCAAGAGACCCAGTACTTC
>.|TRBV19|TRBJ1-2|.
CASSPTGSLGYTF
TGTGCCAGTAGTCCCACAGGGAGTCTGGGCTACACCTTC